A few counts support the clone carrying this TCR beta chain. This record belongs to a study of PD-L1 blockade in urothelial cancer. In the study overall: Intravenous atezolizumab, 1,200 mg every 3 weeks, was begun by patients in the mid-2010s. Male sex and bladder-origin urothelial cancer were recorded for about 90% of the roughly 29 patients. Blood drawn 3 weeks (second dose) and 6 weeks after treatment start was analyzed.

Using immunoSEQ multiplex PCR, the repertoire was profiled, and TCRdb retains in-frame clones only, with some absent. The sample lists approximately 63,000 clones, 80% to 90% seen once, with 1.6% in the top ten. Regarding time point: pretreatment peripheral blood. V was pared by 5 bases and J by 6 bases, with 17 bases between. Germline CDR1 reads SEHNR; CDR2 reads FQNEAQ (reference sequence). The CDR3 extends over 15 amino acids. Sequenced here: PBMCs, sampled around atezolizumab (anti-PD-L1) treatment. The source is a man between 65 and 79 years old with urothelial cancer. The rearrangement links TRBV7-9 to TRBJ2-1, with no clear D. The DNA of the CDR3 is TGTGCCAGCAGCCCCCCCGCGGCAGCCGCCAATGAGCAGTTCTTC. Translating it yields CASSPPAAAANEQFF.